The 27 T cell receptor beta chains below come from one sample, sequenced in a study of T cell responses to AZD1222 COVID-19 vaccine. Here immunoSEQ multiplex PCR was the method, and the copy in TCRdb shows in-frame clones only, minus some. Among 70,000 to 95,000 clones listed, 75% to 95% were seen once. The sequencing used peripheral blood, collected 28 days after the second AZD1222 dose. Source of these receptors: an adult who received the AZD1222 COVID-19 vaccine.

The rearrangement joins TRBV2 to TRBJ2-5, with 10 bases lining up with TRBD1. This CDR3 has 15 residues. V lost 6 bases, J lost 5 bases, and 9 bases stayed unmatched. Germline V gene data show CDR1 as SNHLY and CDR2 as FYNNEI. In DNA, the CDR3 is TGTGCCAGCAGACCTCGACAGGGGGCGAGGGAGACCCAGTACTTC. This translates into CASRPRQGARETQYF.

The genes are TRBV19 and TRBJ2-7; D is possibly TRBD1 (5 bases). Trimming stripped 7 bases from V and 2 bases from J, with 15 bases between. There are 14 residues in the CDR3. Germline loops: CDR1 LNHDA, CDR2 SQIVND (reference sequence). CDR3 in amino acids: CASTWTYGPYEQYF. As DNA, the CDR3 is TGTGCCAGTACTTGGACATACGGGCCCTACGAGCAGTACTTC.

The CDR3 loop is CASSDGFSGNTIYF. CDR3 DNA sequence: TGTGCCAGCAGTGACGGATTCTCTGGAAACACCATATATTTT. The chain employs TRBV2 and TRBJ1-3; no reliable D call. The CDR3 loop spans 14 amino acids. Per germline, CDR1 SNHLY and CDR2 FYNNEI. Trimming pared 3 bases from V and 0 bases from J, leaving 6 bases between.

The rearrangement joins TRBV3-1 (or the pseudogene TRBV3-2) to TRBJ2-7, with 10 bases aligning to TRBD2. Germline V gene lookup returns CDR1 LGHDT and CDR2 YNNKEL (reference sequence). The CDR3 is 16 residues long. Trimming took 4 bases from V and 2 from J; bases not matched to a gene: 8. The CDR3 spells CASSPLAGSGPYEQYF. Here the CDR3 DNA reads TGTGCCAGCAGCCCACTAGCGGGATCGGGGCCCTACGAGCAGTACTTC.

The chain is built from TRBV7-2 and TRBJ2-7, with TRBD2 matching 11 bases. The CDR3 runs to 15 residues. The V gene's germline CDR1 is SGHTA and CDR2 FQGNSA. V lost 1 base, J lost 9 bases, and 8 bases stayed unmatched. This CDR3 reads CASSLGSGLAAGQYF. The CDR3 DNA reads TGTGCCAGCAGCTTAGGTTCGGGACTAGCGGCCGGGCAGTACTTC.

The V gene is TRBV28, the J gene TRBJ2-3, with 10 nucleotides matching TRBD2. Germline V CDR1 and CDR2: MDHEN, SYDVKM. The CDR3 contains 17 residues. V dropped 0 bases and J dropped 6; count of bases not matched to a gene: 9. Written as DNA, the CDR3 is TGTGCCAGCAGTTTATGGACTAGCGGGTCCGGGGCGGATACGCAGTATTTT. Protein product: CASSLWTSGSGADTQYF.

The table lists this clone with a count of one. This CDR3 is CASSYGQGVKEKLFF. For the CDR3, the DNA is TGTGCCAGCAGCTACGGACAGGGTGTTAAAGAAAAACTGTTTTTT. The rearrangement links TRBV11-2 to TRBJ1-4; 8 nucleotides line up with TRBD1. V was clipped by 4 bases and J by 8 bases; unmatched bases: 9. Germline CDR1 and CDR2: SGHAT and FQNNGV. The CDR3 is made up of 15 amino acids.

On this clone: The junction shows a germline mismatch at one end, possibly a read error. CDR3 loop: CATGETGTGGNQPQHF. CDR3 DNA sequence: TGTGCCACCGGTGAGACCGGGACAGGGGGCAATCAGCCCCAGCATTTT. The rearrangement joins TRBV24-1 to TRBJ1-5; 10 bases are a match to TRBD1. Per germline, CDR1 KGHDR and CDR2 SFDVKD. The CDR3 is made up of 16 amino acids.

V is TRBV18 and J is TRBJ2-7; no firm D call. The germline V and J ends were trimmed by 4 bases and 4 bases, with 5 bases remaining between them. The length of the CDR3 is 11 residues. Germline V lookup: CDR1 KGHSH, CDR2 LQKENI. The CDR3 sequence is CASSLDYEQYF. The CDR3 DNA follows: TGTGCCAGCTCACTTGATTACGAGCAGTACTTC.

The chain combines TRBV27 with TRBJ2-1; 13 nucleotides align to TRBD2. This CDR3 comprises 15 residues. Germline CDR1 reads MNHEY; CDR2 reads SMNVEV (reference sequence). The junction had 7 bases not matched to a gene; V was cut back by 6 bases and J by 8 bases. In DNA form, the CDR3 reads TGTGCCAGCAGCCCAACTAGCGGGAGGGCGGATGAGCAGTTCTTC. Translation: CASSPTSGRADEQFF.

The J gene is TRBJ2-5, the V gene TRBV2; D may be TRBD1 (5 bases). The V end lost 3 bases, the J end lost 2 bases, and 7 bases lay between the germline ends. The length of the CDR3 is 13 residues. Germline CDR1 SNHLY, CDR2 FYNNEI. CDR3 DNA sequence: TGTGCCAGCAGTGAGCGACAGCAAGAGACCCAGTACTTC. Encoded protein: CASSERQQETQYF.

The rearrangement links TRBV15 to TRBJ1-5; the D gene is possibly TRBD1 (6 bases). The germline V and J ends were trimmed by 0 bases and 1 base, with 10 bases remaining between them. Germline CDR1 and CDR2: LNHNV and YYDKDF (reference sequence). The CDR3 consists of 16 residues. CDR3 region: CATSRDGRGSNQPQHF. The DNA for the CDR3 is TGTGCCACCAGCAGAGATGGTAGGGGGAGCAATCAGCCCCAGCATTTT. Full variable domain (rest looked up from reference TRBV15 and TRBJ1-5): DAMVIQNPRYQVTQFGKPVTLSCSQTLNHNVMYWYQQKSSQAPKLLFHYYDKDFNNEADTPDNFQSRRPNTSFCFLDIRSPGLGDTAMYLCATSRDGRGSNQPQHFGDGTRLSIL.

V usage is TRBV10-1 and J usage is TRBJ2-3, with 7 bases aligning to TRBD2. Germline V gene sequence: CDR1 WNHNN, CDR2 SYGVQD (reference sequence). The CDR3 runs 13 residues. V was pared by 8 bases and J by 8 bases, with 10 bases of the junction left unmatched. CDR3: CASGASGLGTQYF. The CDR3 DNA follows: TGCGCCAGCGGGGCTAGCGGTCTGGGTACGCAGTATTTT.

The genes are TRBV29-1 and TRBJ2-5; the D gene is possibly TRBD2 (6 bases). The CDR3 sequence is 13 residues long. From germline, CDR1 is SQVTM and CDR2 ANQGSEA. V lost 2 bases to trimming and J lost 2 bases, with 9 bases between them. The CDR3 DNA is TGCAGCGTTGAAAGGAGCGGGCAAGAGACCCAGTACTTC. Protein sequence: CSVERSGQETQYF.

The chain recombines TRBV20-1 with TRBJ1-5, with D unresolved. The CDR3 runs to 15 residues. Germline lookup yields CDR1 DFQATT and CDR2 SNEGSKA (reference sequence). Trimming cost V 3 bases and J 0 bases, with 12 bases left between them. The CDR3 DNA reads TGCAGTGCTAGTTGGGAGGATTATAGCAATCAGCCCCAGCATTTT. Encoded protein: CSASWEDYSNQPQHF.

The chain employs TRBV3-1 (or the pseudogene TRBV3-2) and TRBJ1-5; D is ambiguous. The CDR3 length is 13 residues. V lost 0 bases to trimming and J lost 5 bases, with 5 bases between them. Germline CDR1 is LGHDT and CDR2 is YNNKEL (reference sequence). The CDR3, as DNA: TGTGCCAGCAGCCAAGACGGTTATCAGCCCCAGCATTTT. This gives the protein CASSQDGYQPQHF.

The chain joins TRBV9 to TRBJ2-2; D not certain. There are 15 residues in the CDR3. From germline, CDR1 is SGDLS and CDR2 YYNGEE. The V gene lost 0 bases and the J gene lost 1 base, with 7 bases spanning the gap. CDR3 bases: TGTGCCAGCAGCGTAGCTACCATGAACACCGGGGAGCTGTTTTTT. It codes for CASSVATMNTGELFF.

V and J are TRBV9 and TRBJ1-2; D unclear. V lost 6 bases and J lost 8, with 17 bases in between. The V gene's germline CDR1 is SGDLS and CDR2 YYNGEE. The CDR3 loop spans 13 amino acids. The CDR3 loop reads CASKRADALGYTF. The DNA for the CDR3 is TGTGCCAGCAAACGGGCAGACGCATTGGGCTACACCTTC.

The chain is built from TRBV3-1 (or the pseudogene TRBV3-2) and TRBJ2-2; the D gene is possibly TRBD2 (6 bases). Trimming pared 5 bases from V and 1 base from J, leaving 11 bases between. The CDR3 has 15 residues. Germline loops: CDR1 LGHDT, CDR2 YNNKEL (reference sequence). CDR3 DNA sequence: TGTGCCAGCAGCTTCATTAGCGGGAACACCGGGGAGCTGTTTTTT. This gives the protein CASSFISGNTGELFF.

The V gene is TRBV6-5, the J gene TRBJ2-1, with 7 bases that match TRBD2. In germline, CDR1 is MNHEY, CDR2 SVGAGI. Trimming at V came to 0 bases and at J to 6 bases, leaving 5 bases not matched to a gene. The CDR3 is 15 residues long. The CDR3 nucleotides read TGTGCCAGCAGTTACTCGGCGGGAGTGAGCAATGAGCAGTTCTTC. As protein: CASSYSAGVSNEQFF.

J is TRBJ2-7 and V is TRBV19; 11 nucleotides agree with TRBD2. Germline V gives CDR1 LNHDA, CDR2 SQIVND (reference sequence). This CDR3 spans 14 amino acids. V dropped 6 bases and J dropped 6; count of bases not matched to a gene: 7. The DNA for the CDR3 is TGTGCCAGTAGGGTGCTAGCGGGAGGTGGCGAGCAGTACTTC. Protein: CASRVLAGGGEQYF.

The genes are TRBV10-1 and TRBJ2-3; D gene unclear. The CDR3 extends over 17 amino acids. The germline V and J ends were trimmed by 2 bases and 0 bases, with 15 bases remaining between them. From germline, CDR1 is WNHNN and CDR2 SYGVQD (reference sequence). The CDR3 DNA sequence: TGCGCCAGCAGTGAGACCCTTATACCATCTAGCACAGATACGCAGTATTTT. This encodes CASSETLIPSSTDTQYF.

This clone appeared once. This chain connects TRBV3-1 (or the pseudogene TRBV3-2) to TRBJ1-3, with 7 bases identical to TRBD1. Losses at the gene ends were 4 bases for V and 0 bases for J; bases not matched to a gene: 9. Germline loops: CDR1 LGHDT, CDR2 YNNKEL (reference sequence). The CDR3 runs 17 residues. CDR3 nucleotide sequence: TGTGCCAGCAGCCCCCCACAGGGGTTCCACTCTGGAAACACCATATATTTT. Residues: CASSPPQGFHSGNTIYF.

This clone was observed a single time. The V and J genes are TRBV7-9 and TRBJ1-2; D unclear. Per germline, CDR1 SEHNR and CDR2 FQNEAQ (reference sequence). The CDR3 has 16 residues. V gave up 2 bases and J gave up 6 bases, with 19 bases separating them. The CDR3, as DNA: TGTGCCAGCAGCTTAAATGATCGGAATCTCCCCAATGGCTACACCTTC. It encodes CASSLNDRNLPNGYTF.

CDR3 nucleotides: TGTGCCAGCAGCCAAGGCCCCGGGACGGGTTACAATGAGCAGTTCTTC. Translated, it gives CASSQGPGTGYNEQFF. The J gene is TRBJ2-1, the V gene TRBV14, with D perhaps assigned TRBD1 or TRBD2 (5 bases each). The CDR3 totals 16 residues. Germline V gene sequence: CDR1 SGHDN, CDR2 FVKESK. Trimming cost V 1 base and J 4 bases, with 14 bases left between them.

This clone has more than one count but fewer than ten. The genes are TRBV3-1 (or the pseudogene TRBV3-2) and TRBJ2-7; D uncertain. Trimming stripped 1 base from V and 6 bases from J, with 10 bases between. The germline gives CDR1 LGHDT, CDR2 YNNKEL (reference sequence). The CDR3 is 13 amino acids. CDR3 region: CASSQVGGLEQYF. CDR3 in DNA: TGTGCCAGCAGCCAAGTAGGTGGCCTCGAGCAGTACTTC.

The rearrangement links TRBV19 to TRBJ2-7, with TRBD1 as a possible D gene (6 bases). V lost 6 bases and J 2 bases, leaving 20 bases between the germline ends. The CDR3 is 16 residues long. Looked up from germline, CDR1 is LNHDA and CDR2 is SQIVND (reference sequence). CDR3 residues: CASRGVGVGQAYEQYF. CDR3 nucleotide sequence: TGTGCCAGTAGGGGGGTAGGTGTGGGACAAGCCTACGAGCAGTACTTC.